This is a list of T cell receptor beta chains from one sample in a study of multiple sclerosis patients with progressive multifocal leukoencephalopathy. Assay: immunoSEQ multiplex PCR; the TCRdb copy retains only in-frame clones and omits some. Of 25,000 to 35,000 clones in the sample, more than 70% were seen once. This specimen consisted of PBMCs, obtained from a patient treated with natalizumab. Receptors were obtained from a woman in her thirties with progressive multifocal leukoencephalopathy. The CDR3 runs from the conserved cysteine through the conserved F or W. Each record gives: J gene, D gene, V gene, clone size, CDR3 DNA, CDR3 protein. The D gene is left open where the match is weak. For some rows the clone size is stated as once, few or many, or as a class when expanded; others skip it.

J: TRBJ1-5; D: .; V: TRBV6-1; size: .; DNA: TGTGCCAGCAGCCCACCAGGGGTCTCTCAGCCCCAGCATTTT; CDR3: CASSPPGVSQPQHF
J: TRBJ1-1; D: .; V: TRBV27; size: .; DNA: TGTGCCAGCAGTTCGACAGTGAACACTGAAGCTTTCTTT; CDR3: CASSSTVNTEAFF
J: TRBJ2-6; D: .; V: TRBV4-2; size: .; DNA: TGTGCCAGCAGCCAAGGGAGGGGCTCAAGCTCTGGGGCCAACGTCCTGACTTTC; CDR3: CASSQGRGSSSGANVLTF
J: TRBJ2-7; D: TRBD2; V: TRBV7-2; size: once; DNA: TGTGCCAGCAGCTGGGCCCCTGGGGGACTAAGGGACGAGCAGTACTTC; CDR3: CASSWAPGGLRDEQYF
J: TRBJ2-3; D: .; V: TRBV7-8; size: once; DNA: TGTGCCAGCAGCATACGGAAAGTGGTTACACAGTATTTT; CDR3: CASSIRKVVTQYF
J: TRBJ2-7; D: TRBD1; V: TRBV5-1; size: .; DNA: TGCGCCAGCAGCTTGGACAGGGGCGAGCAGTACTTC; CDR3: CASSLDRGEQYF
J: TRBJ2-2; D: .; V: TRBV18; size: once; DNA: TGTGCCAGCTCAAACCCAGCGTGGGCCACCGGGGAGCTGTTTTTT; CDR3: CASSNPAWATGELFF
J: TRBJ2-1; D: .; V: TRBV5-6; size: few; DNA: TGTGCCAGCAGCGGAACGGACAGTTACGAGCAGTTCTTC; CDR3: CASSGTDSYEQFF
J: TRBJ1-4; D: .; V: TRBV7-9; size: .; DNA: TGTGCCAGCAGCTTAGAAGGGGGGCCGGGAAAACTGTTTTTT; CDR3: CASSLEGGPGKLFF
J: TRBJ1-2; D: .; V: TRBV28; size: .; DNA: TGTGCCAGCAGTGCCCACCAGGGAATCAACTATGGCTACACCTTC; CDR3: CASSAHQGINYGYTF
J: TRBJ1-6; D: .; V: TRBV28; size: .; DNA: TGTGCCAGCGCAACACCCTCCTATAATTCACCCCTCCACTTT; CDR3: CASATPSYNSPLHF
J: TRBJ2-1; D: TRBD2; V: TRBV5-4; size: .; DNA: TGTGCCAGCAGCTTGGGAGAAGCGGGAGATGAGCAGTTCTTC; CDR3: CASSLGEAGDEQFF
J: TRBJ1-5; D: TRBD1; V: TRBV28; size: .; DNA: TGTGCCAGCAGTTTTGCTCAGGGGGGGGGCAATCAGCCCCAGCATTTT; CDR3: CASSFAQGGGNQPQHF
J: TRBJ1-2; D: .; V: TRBV2; size: .; DNA: TGTGCCAGCAGTGAATCGGTGGGTACCAACTATGGCTACACCTTC; CDR3: CASSESVGTNYGYTF
J: TRBJ2-7; D: .; V: TRBV11-2; size: .; DNA: TGTGCCAGCAGCTTACCGACACCCTCCTACGAGCAGTACTTC; CDR3: CASSLPTPSYEQYF
J: TRBJ2-7; D: .; V: TRBV18; size: .; DNA: TGTGCCAGCTCACAACTACCTAGGACGGAGGCCTACGAGCAGTACTTC; CDR3: CASSQLPRTEAYEQYF
J: TRBJ1-1; D: TRBD1; V: TRBV6-1; size: .; DNA: TGTGCCAGCAGCCGACAGGGATACACTGAAGCTTTCTTT; CDR3: CASSRQGYTEAFF
J: TRBJ2-3; D: TRBD2; V: TRBV19; size: .; DNA: TGTGCCAGTAGTAGCGGGGGAAACACAGATACGCAGTATTTT; CDR3: CASSSGGNTDTQYF
J: TRBJ2-3; D: TRBD2; V: TRBV5-6; size: .; DNA: TGTGCCAGCAGCTGGGCGGAAGGGACTAGCGAGTTGCAGTATTTT; CDR3: CASSWAEGTSELQYF
J: TRBJ1-4; D: .; V: TRBV5-1; size: .; DNA: TGCGCCAGCAGTCTGGATGGGGCTAATGAAAAACTGTTTTTT; CDR3: CASSLDGANEKLFF
J: TRBJ2-5; D: .; V: TRBV5-4; size: .; DNA: TGTGCCAGCGCATCACGCCCAGAAGAGACCCAGTACTTC; CDR3: CASASRPEETQYF
J: TRBJ1-5; D: .; V: TRBV30; size: .; DNA: TGTGCCTGGAGTGTTAAGGGTCGCGGGGACAATCAGCCCCAGCATTTT; CDR3: CAWSVKGRGDNQPQHF
J: TRBJ2-1; D: .; V: TRBV5-1; size: .; DNA: TGCGCCAGCAGCCATTCCAGTTCAAATGAGCAGTTCTTC; CDR3: CASSHSSSNEQFF
J: TRBJ1-4; D: .; V: TRBV5-4; size: .; DNA: TGTGCCAGCAGCTCGGGACGGCGTAATGAAAAACTGTTTTTT; CDR3: CASSSGRRNEKLFF
J: TRBJ2-1; D: .; V: TRBV5-6; size: .; DNA: TGTGCCAGCAGCTATCCCGACAGGCTGCCATACAATGAGCAGTTCTTC; CDR3: CASSYPDRLPYNEQFF
J: TRBJ2-2; D: .; V: TRBV11-3; size: once; DNA: TGTGCCAGCAGCTTAGGCGGAGCGAACACCGGGGAGCTGTTTTTT; CDR3: CASSLGGANTGELFF
J: TRBJ2-5; D: TRBD1; V: TRBV4-3; size: .; DNA: TGCGCCAGCAGCCCGGGGACAGGGGGCGGGGAGACCCAGTACTTC; CDR3: CASSPGTGGGETQYF
J: TRBJ2-5; D: TRBD1; V: TRBV11-2; size: .; DNA: TGTGCCAGCAGCTCCAGGGGGTCGGGGGAGACCCAGTACTTC; CDR3: CASSSRGSGETQYF
J: TRBJ2-1; D: .; V: TRBV4-2; size: .; DNA: TGTGCCAGCAGCTTAACGACGGGGGGCGCGGGGTACAATGAGCAGTTCTTC; CDR3: CASSLTTGGAGYNEQFF
J: TRBJ2-4; D: .; V: TRBV20-1; size: .; DNA: TGCAGTGCTAGAGTAACTGGCATTCAGTACTTC; CDR3: CSARVTGIQYF
J: TRBJ1-2; D: .; V: TRBV6-1; size: few; DNA: TGTGCCAGCAGTTTAGAGGCAGGGTCTGGCTACACCTTC; CDR3: CASSLEAGSGYTF
J: TRBJ1-2; D: .; V: TRBV18; size: .; DNA: TGTGCCAGCTCACCAATGGCAGACAATCTTTCCTATGGCTACACCTTC; CDR3: CASSPMADNLSYGYTF
J: TRBJ2-7; D: TRBD1; V: TRBV18; size: .; DNA: TGTGCCAGCTCACCACCGTCGACAGGGGGCTTCGAGCAGTACTTC; CDR3: CASSPPSTGGFEQYF
J: TRBJ1-5; D: .; V: TRBV2; size: .; DNA: TGTGCCAGCAGTGAGGATCCTCATAGCAATCAGCCCCAGCATTTT; CDR3: CASSEDPHSNQPQHF
J: TRBJ1-4; D: TRBD1; V: TRBV5-4; size: .; DNA: TGTGCCAGCAGCTTGGAACGGGACAGTGAAAAACTGTTTTTT; CDR3: CASSLERDSEKLFF
J: TRBJ2-2; D: TRBD2; V: TRBV4-3; size: .; DNA: TGCGCCAGCAGCCAAGCTCCTAGCGGGGGGGCCGGGGAGCTGTTTTTT; CDR3: CASSQAPSGGAGELFF
J: TRBJ1-2; D: .; V: TRBV27; size: .; DNA: TGTGCCAGCAGGCCGGCAGTATGGTTCTATGGCTACACCTTC; CDR3: CASRPAVWFYGYTF
J: TRBJ1-2; D: .; V: TRBV30; size: .; DNA: TGTGCCTGGAAGACAGGAAACTATGGCTACACCTTC; CDR3: CAWKTGNYGYTF
J: TRBJ2-7; D: TRBD1; V: TRBV7-8; size: .; DNA: TGTGCCAGCAGCTTCCGGGACAGGGTGCACGAGCAGTACTTC; CDR3: CASSFRDRVHEQYF
J: TRBJ1-4; D: .; V: TRBV5-1; size: .; DNA: TGCGCCAGCAGCTTTGCGGACATAGCTCTAGGAGAAAAACTGTTTTTT; CDR3: CASSFADIALGEKLFF
J: TRBJ2-3; D: .; V: TRBV5-4; size: .; DNA: TGTGCCAGCAGCTTGGCGGCTAGCGAAGATACGCAGTATTTT; CDR3: CASSLAASEDTQYF
J: TRBJ2-3; D: .; V: TRBV5-4; size: .; DNA: TGTGCCAGCAGCTTGGAGGTTGGAGGGAAAGGTACAAAGGATTTT; CDR3: CASSLEVGGKGTKDF
J: TRBJ1-4; D: .; V: TRBV5-6; size: .; DNA: TGTGCCAGCAGCTTGGAGGGTACTAATGAAAAACTGTTTTTT; CDR3: CASSLEGTNEKLFF
J: TRBJ2-1; D: .; V: TRBV4-3; size: .; DNA: TGCGCCAGCAGCCAAGCTGCTTACAATGAGCAGTTCTTC; CDR3: CASSQAAYNEQFF
J: TRBJ2-5; D: .; V: TRBV7-9; size: .; DNA: TGTGCCAGCAGCCAAGACGATATGGAAGAGACCCAGTACTTC; CDR3: CASSQDDMEETQYF
J: TRBJ2-7; D: .; V: TRBV14; size: .; DNA: TGTGCCAGCAGCCAAGATCCGGCGAGCGAGCAGTACTTC; CDR3: CASSQDPASEQYF
J: TRBJ1-2; D: .; V: TRBV7-9; size: .; DNA: TGTGCCAGCAGCTCGGCCAGAGGCTACACCTTC; CDR3: CASSSARGYTF